This entry lists 3 T cell receptor beta chains sequenced from one sample in a study of STAT5B mutations in CD4+ large granular lymphocyte leukemia. Repertoires were generated with immunoSEQ multiplex PCR, while TCRdb's copy carries only in-frame clones and drops some. Of 40,000 to 55,000 clones in the sample, 80% to 90% were seen once. The specimen was CD4+ T cells from blood buffy coats. All receptors come from a human donor in good health.

V and J are TRBV18 and TRBJ2-7; D might be TRBD1 (6 bases). V was clipped by 2 bases and J by 6 bases, with 14 bases between them. CDR3 length: 14 residues. Germline V CDR1 and CDR2: KGHSH, LQKENI. The CDR3 region is CASSPGTTGFEQYF. CDR3 nucleotide sequence: TGTGCCAGCTCACCAGGAACGACAGGCTTCGAGCAGTACTTC. Looking up the rest from reference TRBV18 and TRBJ2-7 gives the full variable domain: NAGVMQNPRHLVRRRGQEARLRCSPMKGHSHVYWYRQLPEEGLKFMVYLQKENIIDESGMPKERFSAEFPKEGPSILRIQQVVRGDSAAYFCASSPGTTGFEQYFGPGTRLTVT.

This clone was seen once. The V call is TRBV7-2, the J call TRBJ1-2; 10 bases map to TRBD1. The CDR3 spans 16 residues. Germline assignment: CDR1 SGHTA and CDR2 FQGNSA. With 5 bases clipped from V and 6 bases from J, the junction kept 12 bases outside the gene matches. The DNA of the CDR3 is TGTGCCAGCAGCCAAAGAAGACAGGGGGCGAGCGATGGCTACACCTTC. Its protein product is CASSQRRQGASDGYTF.

V gene TRBV7-9 combines with J gene TRBJ2-2; either TRBD1 or TRBD2 may fit D (5 bases each). The V end was cut by 8 bases, the J end by 1 base, with 17 bases between. Germline lookup yields CDR1 SEHNR and CDR2 FQNEAQ (reference sequence). The CDR3 totals 16 residues. CDR3 protein: CASGPGTFQNTGELFF. Here the CDR3 DNA reads TGTGCCAGCGGGCCAGGGACCTTCCAGAACACCGGGGAGCTGTTTTTT.